This paragraph reports one T cell receptor (beta chain). This entry is derived from a study of blood T cell repertoires in COVID-19. About the study: Some COVID-19 samples were acute and others convalescent; all came from the United States, Italy and Spain.

The V end was cut by 2 bases, the J end by 3 bases, with 10 bases between. The CDR3 covers 15 residues. Germline V lookup: CDR1 LNHNV, CDR2 YYDKDF (reference sequence). Original methodology: Reference gene primer amplification gave nucleated cell count estimates. Data came from immunoSEQ multiplex PCR; TCRdb stores just in-frame clones and leaves some out. V, J and clone size derive from that table, while D and trimming were established from the DNA sequence. The table includes roughly 190,000 clones, roughly 76% detected once. The sequenced sample consisted of peripheral blood. The chain combines TRBV15 with TRBJ2-2; D is unclear. This receptor was obtained from a woman between 40 and 55 years old with COVID-19, enrolled during active disease. The CDR3 here is CATSRPPPDTGELFF. The CDR3 nucleotides are TGTGCCACCAGCAGACCCCCACCAGACACCGGGGAGCTGTTTTTT.